Below, 11 T cell receptor beta chains from the same sample are listed, as sequenced in a study of cytomegalovirus exposure and HLA in healthy donors (TCRdb year 2017). The receptor library was made with the immunoSEQ multiplex PCR assay. For the multiplex PCR, a mixture combining 60 forward primers for TCR Vbeta segments and 13 reverse primers for TCR Jbeta segments was used. The clones in this table, taken by TCRdb from immuneACCESS, are in-frame only. Not every clone is retained; where verified, under half of the shortfall comes from an unresolved V gene, and the cause of the rest is unknown. Here the sample has roughly 120,000 clones; 67% occur a single time. The top ten constitute roughly 8.3% of the sample. The sequenced sample consisted of PBMCs. These TCRs come from a man between 18 and 35 years old in good health and CMV-seropositive.

The rearrangement joins TRBV5-1 to TRBJ1-2, with 10 bases identical to TRBD1. The CDR3 is 15 amino acids. From germline, CDR1 is SGHRS and CDR2 YFSETQ. The J segment lost 6 bases and the V segment lost 3 bases, leaving 8 bases of the junction unmatched. For the CDR3, the DNA is TGCGCCAGCAGCTCAAGGCGGGACAGGGGTGATGGCTACACCTTC. Protein sequence: CASSSRRDRGDGYTF.

The V gene is TRBV7-2, the J gene TRBJ2-2; 7 bases align to TRBD2. This CDR3 contains 16 residues. From germline, CDR1 is SGHTA and CDR2 FQGNSA. V dropped 0 bases and J dropped 6; count of bases not matched to a gene: 7. DNA for the CDR3: TGTGCCAGCAGCTTAGCGAACCCGGGGGGAGCCGGGGAGCTGTTTTTT. Protein product: CASSLANPGGAGELFF.

This chain uses TRBV2 with TRBJ2-5, with D perhaps matching TRBD2 (6 bases). Germline V gives CDR1 SNHLY, CDR2 FYNNEI. V was pared by 6 bases and J by 7 bases, with 9 bases between. This CDR3 has 11 residues. The CDR3 region has the DNA TGTGCCAGCAGAGCTAGCGTGACCCAGTACTTC. This gives the protein CASRASVTQYF.

The chain is built from TRBV4-2 and TRBJ1-4, with D possibly being TRBD1 (5 bases). Germline CDR1 and CDR2: LGHNA and YNFKEQ. CDR3 length equals 14 residues. Trimming left V 1 base short and J 8 bases short, with 11 bases between. The CDR3 loop is CASSQGGTGEKLFF. The CDR3 DNA follows: TGTGCCAGCAGCCAAGGCGGGACGGGGGAAAAACTGTTTTTT.

This chain joins TRBV7-7 and TRBJ2-3, with TRBD2 identical over 7 bases. Germline V gene sequence: CDR1 SSHAT, CDR2 FNYEAQ (reference sequence). The length of the CDR3 is 15 residues. The V gene end was trimmed by 5 bases and the J gene end by 1 base; junction bases not matched to a gene: 6. This CDR3 reads CASSPRLAGTDTQYF. DNA for the CDR3: TGTGCCAGCAGCCCCCGACTAGCTGGCACAGATACGCAGTATTTT.

The CDR3 region has the DNA TGTGCCAGCATGTCCAGGTTCGCGTCAGGCTCACCCCTCCACTTT. Protein product: CASMSRFASGSPLHF. V usage is TRBV6-6 and J usage is TRBJ1-6, with unresolved D. The CDR3 has 15 residues. V dropped 7 bases and J dropped 10 bases, with 20 bases sitting between them. Looked up from germline, CDR1 is MNHNY and CDR2 is SVGAGI (reference sequence).

This clone came up once. The chain joins TRBV28 to TRBJ1-1, with 12 bases aligning to TRBD1. After removal of 9 bases from V and 7 bases from J, the junction contained 12 bases not matched to a gene. The CDR3 totals 15 residues. Germline V gene data show CDR1 as MDHEN and CDR2 as SYDVKM. The CDR3 is CARLVRDRGRGEAFF. The CDR3 DNA reads as TGTGCCAGACTTGTCCGGGACAGGGGGCGCGGTGAAGCTTTCTTT.

This clone was found a few times. This chain links TRBV27 with TRBJ2-7; weak D call: TRBD1 (6 bases). V was cut by 5 bases and J by 4 bases, with 12 bases left in between. CDR1 is MNHEY and CDR2 is SMNVEV in the germline V gene (reference sequence). This CDR3 contains 13 residues. Here the CDR3 DNA reads TGTGCCAGCAGTCTTCGTCAGGGGTACGAGCAGTACGTC. Residues: CASSLRQGYEQYV.

A note on this clone: Relative to the germline gene, one junction end is altered; a read error may explain this. The chain recombines TRBV9 with TRBJ2-7, with a possible D match to TRBD2 (7 bases). This CDR3 contains 14 residues. Germline loops: CDR1 SGDLS, CDR2 YYNGEE. The CDR3 spells CASGVGGGFNEQYF. The CDR3 DNA sequence: TGTGCCAGCGGCGTAGGGGGGGGGTTCAACGAGCAGTACTTC. The complete variable domain, with remaining parts taken from reference TRBV9 and TRBJ2-7, reads DSGVTQTPKHLITATGQRVTLRCSPRSGDLSVYWYQQSLDQGLQFLIQYYNGEERAKGNILERFSAQQFPDLHSELNLSSLELGDSALYFCASGVGGGFNEQYFGPGTRLTVT.

This clone appeared a few times. The chain couples TRBV7-2 to TRBJ1-5, with 10 positions matching TRBD1. The CDR3 totals 16 residues. V trimming: 1 base; J trimming: 3 bases; junction bases outside the gene matches: 3. Germline assignment: CDR1 SGHTA and CDR2 FQGNSA. The CDR3 loop is CASSLVGTGANQPQHF. CDR3 DNA: TGTGCCAGCAGCTTAGTTGGGACAGGGGCCAATCAGCCCCAGCATTTT.

V is TRBV19 and J is TRBJ2-1; TRBD1 aligns across 9 bases. The CDR3 covers 14 residues. V lost 7 bases and J lost 2; bases outside the gene matches: 3. Germline values: CDR1 LNHDA, CDR2 SQIVND (reference sequence). The CDR3 region has the DNA TGTGCCAGTACCACAGGGGGCGCCTACAATGAGCAGTTCTTC. Amino acids: CASTTGGAYNEQFF.